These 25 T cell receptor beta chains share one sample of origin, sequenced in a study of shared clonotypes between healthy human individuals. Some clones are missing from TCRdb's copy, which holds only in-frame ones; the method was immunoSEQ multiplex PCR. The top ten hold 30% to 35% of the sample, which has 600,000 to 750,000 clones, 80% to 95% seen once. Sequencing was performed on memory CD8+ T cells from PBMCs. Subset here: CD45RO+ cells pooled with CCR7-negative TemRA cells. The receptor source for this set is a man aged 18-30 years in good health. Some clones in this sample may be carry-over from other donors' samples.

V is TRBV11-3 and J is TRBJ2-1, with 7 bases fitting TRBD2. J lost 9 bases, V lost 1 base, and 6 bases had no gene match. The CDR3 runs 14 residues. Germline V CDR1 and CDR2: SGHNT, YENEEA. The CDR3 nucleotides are TGTGCCAGCAGCTTAGCGGGAGCGGGAAGTGAGCAGTTCTTC. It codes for CASSLAGAGSEQFF.

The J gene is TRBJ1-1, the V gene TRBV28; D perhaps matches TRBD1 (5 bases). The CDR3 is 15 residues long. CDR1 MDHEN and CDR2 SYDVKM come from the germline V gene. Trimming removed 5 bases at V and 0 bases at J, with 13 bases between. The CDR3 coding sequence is TGTGCCAGCAGTGGGGGTAGGGATATGAACACTGAAGCTTTCTTT. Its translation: CASSGGRDMNTEAFF.

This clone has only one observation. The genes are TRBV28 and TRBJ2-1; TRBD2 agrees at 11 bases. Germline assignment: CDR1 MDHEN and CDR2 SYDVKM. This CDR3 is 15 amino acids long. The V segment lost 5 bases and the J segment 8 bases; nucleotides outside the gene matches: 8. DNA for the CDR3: TGTGCCAGCAGTACTAGCGGGAGAGGGGTTCATGAGCAGTTCTTC. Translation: CASSTSGRGVHEQFF.

The CDR3 is CASSFVGGVGGYTF. Here the CDR3 DNA reads TGTGCCAGCAGTTTCGTGGGGGGCGTTGGGGGCTACACCTTC. V gene TRBV27 combines with J gene TRBJ1-2, with a weak D call TRBD1 (6 bases). From germline, CDR1 is MNHEY and CDR2 SMNVEV (reference sequence). This CDR3 spans 14 amino acids. V was cut by 3 bases and J by 8 bases, with 16 bases left in between.

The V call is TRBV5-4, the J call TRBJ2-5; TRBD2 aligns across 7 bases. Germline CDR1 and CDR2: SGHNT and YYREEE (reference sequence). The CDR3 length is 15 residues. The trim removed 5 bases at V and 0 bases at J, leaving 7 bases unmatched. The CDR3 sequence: CASRSSGAYQETQYF. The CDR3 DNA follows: TGTGCCAGCAGGTCTAGCGGAGCGTACCAAGAGACCCAGTACTTC.

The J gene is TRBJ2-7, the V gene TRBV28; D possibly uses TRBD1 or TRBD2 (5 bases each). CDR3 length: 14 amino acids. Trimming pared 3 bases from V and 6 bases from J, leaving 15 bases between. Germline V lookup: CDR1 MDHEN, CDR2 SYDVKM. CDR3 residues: CASSFSVPGGEQYF. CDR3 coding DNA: TGTGCCAGCAGTTTTAGTGTTCCTGGGGGCGAGCAGTACTTC. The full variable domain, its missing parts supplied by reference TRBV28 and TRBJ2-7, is DVKVTQSSRYLVKRTGEKVFLECVQDMDHENMFWYRQDPGLGLRLIYFSYDVKMKEKGDIPEGYSVSREKKERFSLILESASTNQTSMYLCASSFSVPGGEQYFGPGTRLTVT.

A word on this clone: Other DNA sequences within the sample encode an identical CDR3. CDR3 sequence reads: CASSESGRATEAFF. CDR3 nucleotide sequence: TGTGCCAGCAGTGAATCCGGACGAGCCACTGAAGCTTTCTTT. The chain has TRBV25-1 and TRBJ1-1; no reliable D call. The CDR3 runs 14 residues. Trimming left V 1 base short and J 4 bases short, with 10 bases between. Germline V gene lookup returns CDR1 MGHDK and CDR2 SYGVNS.

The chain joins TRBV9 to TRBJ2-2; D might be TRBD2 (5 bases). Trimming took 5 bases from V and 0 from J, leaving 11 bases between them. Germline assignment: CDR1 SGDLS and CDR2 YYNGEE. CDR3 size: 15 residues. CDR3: CASSRGPPNTGELFF. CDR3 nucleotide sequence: TGTGCCAGCAGTCGAGGGCCTCCGAACACCGGGGAGCTGTTTTTT.

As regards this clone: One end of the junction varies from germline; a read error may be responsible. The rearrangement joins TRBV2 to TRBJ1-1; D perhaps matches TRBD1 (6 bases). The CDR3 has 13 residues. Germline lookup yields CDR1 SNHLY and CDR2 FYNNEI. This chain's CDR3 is CASSEAELQGQNF. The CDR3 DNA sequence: TGTGCCAGCAGTGAAGCCGAATTACAGGGCCAGAACTTT.

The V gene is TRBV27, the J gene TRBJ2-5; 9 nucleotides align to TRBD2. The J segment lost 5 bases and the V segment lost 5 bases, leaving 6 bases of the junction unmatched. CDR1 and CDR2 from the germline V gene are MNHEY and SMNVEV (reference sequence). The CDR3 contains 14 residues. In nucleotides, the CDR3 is TGTGCCAGCAGTGTAGCGGGAGCTGGGGAGACCCAGTACTTC. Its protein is CASSVAGAGETQYF.

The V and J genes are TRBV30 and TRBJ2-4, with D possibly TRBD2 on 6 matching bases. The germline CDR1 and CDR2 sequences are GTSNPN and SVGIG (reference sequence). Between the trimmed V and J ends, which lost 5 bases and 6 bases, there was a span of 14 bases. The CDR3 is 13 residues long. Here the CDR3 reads CAWWGGYGNIQYF. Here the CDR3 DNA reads TGTGCCTGGTGGGGAGGATACGGAAACATTCAGTACTTC.

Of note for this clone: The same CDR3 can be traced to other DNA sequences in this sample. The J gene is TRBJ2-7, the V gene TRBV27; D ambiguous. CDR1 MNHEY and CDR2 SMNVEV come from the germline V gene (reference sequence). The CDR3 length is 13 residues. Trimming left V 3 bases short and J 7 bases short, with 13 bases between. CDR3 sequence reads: CASSFGRSYEQYF. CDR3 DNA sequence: TGTGCCAGCAGTTTCGGTAGGAGCTATGAGCAGTACTTC.

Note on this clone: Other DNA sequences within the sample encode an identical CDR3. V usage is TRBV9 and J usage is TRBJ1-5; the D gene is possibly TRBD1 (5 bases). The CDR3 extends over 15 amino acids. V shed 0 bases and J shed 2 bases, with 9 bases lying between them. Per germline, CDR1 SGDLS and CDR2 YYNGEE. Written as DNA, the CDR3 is TGTGCCAGCAGCGTAGGGCCGGGGGGCAATCAGCCCCAGCATTTT. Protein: CASSVGPGGNQPQHF.

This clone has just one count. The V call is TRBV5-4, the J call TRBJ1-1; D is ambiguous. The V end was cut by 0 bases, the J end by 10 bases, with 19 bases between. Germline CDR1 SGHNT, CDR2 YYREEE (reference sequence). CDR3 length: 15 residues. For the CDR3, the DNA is TGTGCCAGCAGCTTGGAGTCTAGGACTCACGGTCCAGCTTTCTTT. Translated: CASSLESRTHGPAFF. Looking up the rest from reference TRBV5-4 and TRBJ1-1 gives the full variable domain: ETGVTQSPTHLIKTRGQQVTLRCSSQSGHNTVSWYQQALGQGPQFIFQYYREEENGRGNFPPRFSGLQFPNYSSELNVNALELDDSALYLCASSLESRTHGPAFFGQGTRLTVV.

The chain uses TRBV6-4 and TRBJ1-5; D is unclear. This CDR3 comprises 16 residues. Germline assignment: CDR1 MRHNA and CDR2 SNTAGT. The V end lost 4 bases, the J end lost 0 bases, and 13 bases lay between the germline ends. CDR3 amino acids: CASSGFGRSSNQPQHF. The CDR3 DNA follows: TGTGCCAGCAGTGGTTTCGGGCGAAGTAGCAATCAGCCCCAGCATTTT.

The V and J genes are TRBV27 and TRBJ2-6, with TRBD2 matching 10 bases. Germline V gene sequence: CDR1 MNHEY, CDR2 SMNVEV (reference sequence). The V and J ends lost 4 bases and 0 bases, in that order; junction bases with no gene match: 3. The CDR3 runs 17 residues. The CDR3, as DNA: TGTGCCAGCAGTTCCAGGACTAGCGGCTCTGGGGCCAACGTCCTGACTTTC. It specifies CASSSRTSGSGANVLTF.

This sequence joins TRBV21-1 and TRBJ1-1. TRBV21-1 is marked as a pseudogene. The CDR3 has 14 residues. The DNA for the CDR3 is TGTGCCAGCAGCAAAGACTGGAGTAACACTGAAGCTTTCTTT. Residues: CASSKDWSNTEAFF.

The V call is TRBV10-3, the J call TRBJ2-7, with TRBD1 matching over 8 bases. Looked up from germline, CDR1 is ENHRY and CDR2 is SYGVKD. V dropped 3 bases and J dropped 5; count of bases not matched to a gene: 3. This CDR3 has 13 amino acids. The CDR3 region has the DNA TGTGCCATCAGTGACAGGGGGCTGGACGAGCAGTACTTC. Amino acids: CAISDRGLDEQYF.

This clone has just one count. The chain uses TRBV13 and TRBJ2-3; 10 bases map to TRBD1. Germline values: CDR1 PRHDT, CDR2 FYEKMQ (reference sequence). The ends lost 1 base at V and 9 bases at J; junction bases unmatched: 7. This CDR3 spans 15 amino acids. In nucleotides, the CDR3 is TGTGCCAGCAGCTTAGATCGTGACAGGGGGCGAACGCAGTATTTT. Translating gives CASSLDRDRGRTQYF.

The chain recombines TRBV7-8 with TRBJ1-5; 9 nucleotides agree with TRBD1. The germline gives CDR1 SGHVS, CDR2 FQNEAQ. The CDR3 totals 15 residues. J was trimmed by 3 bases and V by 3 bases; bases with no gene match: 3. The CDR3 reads CASSFGTGHNQPQHF. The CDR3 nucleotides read TGTGCCAGCAGCTTCGGGACAGGGCACAATCAGCCCCAGCATTTT.

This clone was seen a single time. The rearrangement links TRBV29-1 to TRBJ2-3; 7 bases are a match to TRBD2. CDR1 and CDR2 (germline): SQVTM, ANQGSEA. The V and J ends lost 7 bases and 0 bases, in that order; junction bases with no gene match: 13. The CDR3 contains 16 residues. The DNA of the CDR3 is TGCAGCGGGGCGGGTACTAGCGCGATTAGCACAGATACGCAGTATTTT. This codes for CSGAGTSAISTDTQYF.

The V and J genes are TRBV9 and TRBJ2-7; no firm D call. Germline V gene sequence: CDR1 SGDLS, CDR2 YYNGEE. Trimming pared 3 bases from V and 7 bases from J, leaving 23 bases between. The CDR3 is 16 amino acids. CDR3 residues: CASSGGGREGPVEQYF. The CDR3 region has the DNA TGTGCCAGCAGCGGAGGCGGCAGAGAAGGGCCGGTGGAGCAGTACTTC.

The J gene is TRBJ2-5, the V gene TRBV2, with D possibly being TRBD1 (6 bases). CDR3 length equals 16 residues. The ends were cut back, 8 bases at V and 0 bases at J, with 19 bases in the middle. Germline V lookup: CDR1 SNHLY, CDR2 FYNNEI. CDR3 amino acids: CASRDNRPGYQETQYF. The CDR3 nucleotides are TGTGCCAGCCGGGACAACAGGCCAGGGTACCAAGAGACCCAGTACTTC. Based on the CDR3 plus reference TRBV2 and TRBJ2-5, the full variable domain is EPEVTQTPSHQVTQMGQEVILRCVPISNHLYFYWYRQILGQKVEFLVSFYNNEISEKSEIFDDQFSVERPDGSNFTLKIRSTKLEDSAMYFCASRDNRPGYQETQYFGPGTRLLVL.

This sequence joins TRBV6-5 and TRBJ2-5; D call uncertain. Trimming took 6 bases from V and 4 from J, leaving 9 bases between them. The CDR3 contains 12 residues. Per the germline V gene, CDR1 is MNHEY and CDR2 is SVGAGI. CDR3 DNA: TGTGCCAGCAGCGCCCCTGGAGAGACCCAGTACTTC. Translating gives CASSAPGETQYF.

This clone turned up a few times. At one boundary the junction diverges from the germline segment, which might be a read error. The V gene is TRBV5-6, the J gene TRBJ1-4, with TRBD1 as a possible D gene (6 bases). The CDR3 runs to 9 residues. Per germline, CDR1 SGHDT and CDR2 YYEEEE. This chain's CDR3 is CALRGQSVF. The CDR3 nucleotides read TGTGCTCTCCGGGGGCAATCAGTTTTT.